This record covers a single T cell receptor beta chain. The antigen is not known. This specimen comes from a study of cytomegalovirus exposure and HLA in healthy donors. Study summary: Of the donors genotyped, approximately 410 in all, around 76% fell in the Caucasian-associated ancestry cluster.

Study findings and constraints: Rare TCR sequences dominated, though some public TCRs recurred in many donors. Segments of the TCR beta V type were, in most cases, productive about 87% or about 30% of the time in an earlier analysis. Most CMV-associated TCR beta chains were later found to appear HLA-restricted.

The CDR3 loop spans 12 amino acids. Germline V gene sequence: CDR1 MNHEY, CDR2 SMNVEV (reference sequence). Trimming took off 4 bases at V and 8 bases at J, with 9 bases between the two ends. The PCR had 60 Vbeta and 13 Jbeta primers. Clones were read by immunoSEQ multiplex PCR, and TCRdb kept only the in-frame ones, dropping some. The table records about 160,000 clones, around 68% of them present only once. Sequenced sample: PBMCs. The V call is TRBV27, the J call TRBJ2-1, with D tentatively TRBD2 (5 bases). This clonotype was sampled from a woman aged 35 to 49 in good health and CMV-seropositive. The DNA for the CDR3 is TGTGCCAGCAGTTCGGACGGGGATGAGCAGTTCTTC. This gives the protein CASSSDGDEQFF.